This T cell receptor beta chain was identified during a study of shared clonotypes between healthy human individuals. The protocol was immunoSEQ multiplex PCR, while the TCRdb copy is restricted to in-frame clones and leaves out a portion. The sample shows 640,000 or so clones, roughly 78% of them seen only once. This CDR3 is 15 amino acids long. Trimming took 4 bases from V and 5 from J; bases not matched to a gene: 9. The germline V gene encodes CDR1 SGHRS and CDR2 YFSETQ. The sequenced sample was memory CD4+ T cells sorted from blood. Sample subset: CD45RA-negative fraction. The J gene is TRBJ2-1, the V gene TRBV5-1; 7 bases align to TRBD2. The sequence came from a woman aged 25-40 years in good health. In nucleotides, the CDR3 is TGCGCCAGCAGCCTCGGGACTACGTTTGACAATGAGCAGTTCTTC. It translates to CASSLGTTFDNEQFF.